The clone carrying this T cell receptor beta chain was picked up a small number of times. Its antigen remains unknown. The record originates from a study of T cells in Graves' hyperthyroidism and ophthalmopathy. Study-level results: Most thyroid clonotypes with frequency above 0.001 were detected in blood.

The V gene lost 3 bases and the J gene lost 1 base, with 9 bases spanning the gap. Germline V gene data show CDR1 as MGHRA and CDR2 as YSYEKL. This CDR3 is 14 amino acids long. PBMCs were sourced from 9 to 10 ml fresh peripheral blood. Researchers took RNA transcripts and amplified the TCR beta CDR3 regions from them. When the TCR CDR3 underwent first-round RT-PCR, the HTBI primer set was used. TCRdb called the multiplex PCR reads again in MiXCR, with one record for every CDR3 protein. This table has around 270,000 distinct CDR3 sequences, about 19% appearing once. The sequenced sample consisted of blood. The V gene is TRBV4-1, the J gene TRBJ2-5; no definite D call. The receptor's source is a man aged 45 to 65 with Graves' ophthalmopathy. DNA for the CDR3: TGCGCCAGCAGCCAGTCGACTTTCCAAGAGACCCAGTACTTC. This gives the protein CASSQSTFQETQYF.